This T cell receptor (beta chain) is drawn from a study of shared clonotypes between healthy human individuals. The assay was immunoSEQ multiplex PCR, and TCRdb's table has in-frame clones only and misses some. This sample has some 2,500,000 clones, with roughly 93% found just once. Trimming left V 0 bases short and J 1 base short, with 5 bases between. The V gene's germline CDR1 is SGHTS and CDR2 YDEGEE. The CDR3 has 14 amino acids. The origin of this receptor is a man between 18 and 35 years old in good health. Some clones in this sample may be carry-over from other donors' samples. Sequencing used naive CD4+ T cells from PBMCs. Subset noted: CD45RA+ positively selected. The rearrangement links TRBV5-8 to TRBJ1-5, with D hard to call. CDR3: CASSLVPSNQPQHF. CDR3 DNA sequence: TGTGCCAGCAGCTTGGTCCCGAGCAATCAGCCCCAGCATTTT.